This TCR beta chain comes out of a study of lymphopenia after photon versus proton radiotherapy. V lost 7 bases, J lost 0 bases, and 6 bases lay in between. CDR3 size: 11 residues. Looked up from germline, CDR1 is DFQATT and CDR2 is SNEGSKA (reference sequence). Comments on this clone: The target antigen is unknown.

TCRdb's table, derived via immunoSEQ multiplex PCR, lists solely in-frame clones and lacks some. Here the sample spans some 55,000 clones, over 70% being singletons. Overall study results and limits: After lymphocyte nadir, photon-treated repertoires showed oligoclonal expansion, especially CD8+ Temra. Survival link was tested only in deceased patients; proton benefit remains a possibility. Under photons, naive T cells and diversity fell while effector/memory populations rose.

The clonotype was recovered from a man aged 45-65 years with gastric cancer. The chain employs TRBV20-1 and TRBJ1-1; no definite D call. The sample here was peripheral blood, taken from a patient treated with photon-based radiotherapy. The CDR3 sequence: CSGRMNTEAFF. The CDR3 DNA reads as TGCAGTGGGCGTATGAACACTGAAGCTTTCTTT.